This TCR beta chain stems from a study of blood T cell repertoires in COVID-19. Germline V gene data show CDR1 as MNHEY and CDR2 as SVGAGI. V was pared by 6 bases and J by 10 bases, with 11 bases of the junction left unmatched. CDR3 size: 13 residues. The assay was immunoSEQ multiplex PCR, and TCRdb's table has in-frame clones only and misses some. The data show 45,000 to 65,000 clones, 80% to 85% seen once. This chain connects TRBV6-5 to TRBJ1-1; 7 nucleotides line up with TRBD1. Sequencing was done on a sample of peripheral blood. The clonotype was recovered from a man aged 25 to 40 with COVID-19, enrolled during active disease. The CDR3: CASSSLWDRGAFF. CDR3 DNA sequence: TGTGCCAGCAGCTCACTATGGGACAGAGGAGCTTTCTTT.